This T cell receptor (beta chain) was retrieved from a study of T cells after yellow fever vaccination. Each CDR3 protein is one row after TCRdb ran MiXCR on the 5' RACE reads. The sample holds some 250,000 distinct CDR3 sequences; about 7% are singletons and the top ten take approximately 0.84%. The CDR3 is 15 residues long. Germline-derived CDR1 and CDR2 are MNHEY and SVGAGI. V lost 0 bases and J lost 3, with 11 bases in between. This chain joins TRBV6-5 and TRBJ2-5; D is perhaps TRBD2 (6 bases). The starting material was CD4+ T cells sorted from PBMCs, obtained 15 days after the yellow fever booster vaccination. The TCR originated in a man aged 25-40 years who received the YFV17D yellow fever vaccine. Here the CDR3 DNA reads TGTGCCAGCAGTTACTCAGACGGGAGAAAAGAGACCCAGTACTTC. This encodes CASSYSDGRKETQYF.